This entry is about one TCR beta chain. What it binds is unknown. This entry comes from a study of cytomegalovirus exposure and HLA in healthy donors. Vbeta (60) and Jbeta (13) primers were used in the PCR. Data came from immunoSEQ multiplex PCR; TCRdb stores just in-frame clones and leaves some out. The sample records about 160,000 clones, roughly 80% being singletons. Overall study results and limits: DRB1 had the most TCR associations and HLA-C the fewest, a later analysis found, with rates varying by HLA locus. It was reportedly the case that the classifier diagnosed cytomegalovirus status with high specificity and sensitivity. In a later analysis, TCR beta V- and J-gene trimming showed a link to a missense DCLRE1C variant.

The CDR3 consists of 13 residues. The germline V gene encodes CDR1 MNHEY and CDR2 SMNVEV (reference sequence). V was pared by 6 bases and J by 4 bases, with 12 bases between. Sequencing was performed on PBMCs. This sequence was found in a young woman in good health and CMV-seronegative. The chain employs TRBV27 and TRBJ1-2; D perhaps matches TRBD1 (6 bases). The CDR3 is CASSATGSYGYTF. DNA for the CDR3: TGTGCCAGCAGCGCAACAGGGTCCTATGGCTACACCTTC.